Sequencing of this T cell receptor (beta chain) was carried out in a study of regulatory T cells in long-lasting Graves disease. This clonotype has only a few counts. In building TCR beta libraries, iRepertoire HTBI primers were used together with Arm-PCR of CDR3 regions. TCRdb used MiXCR to reprocess the multiplex PCR reads, holding one entry per CDR3 protein. The sample lists some 350,000 distinct CDR3 sequences; roughly 17% were seen once. Described time point: newly diagnosed GD, antithyroid drugs for less than 3 months. PBMC RNA served as the TCR library source. The germline V gene encodes CDR1 SQVTM and CDR2 ANQGSEA. CDR3 length: 14 residues. V was shortened by 3 bases and J by 0 bases, with 8 bases between the two germline ends. The same data also contributed to another study, on T cells in Graves' hyperthyroidism and ophthalmopathy.

The receptor's source is a young woman with Graves disease. V is TRBV29-1 and J is TRBJ2-2; D is unclear. The sequences come from peripheral blood mononuclear cells (PBMCs), collected at new diagnosis, from a patient treated with antithyroid drugs. CDR3 coding DNA: TGCAGCGTTGATCTCATCGCGAACACCGGGGAGCTGTTTTTT. Translation: CSVDLIANTGELFF.